This TCR beta chain is drawn from a study of cytomegalovirus exposure and HLA in healthy donors. Whole-study context: The same platform was used for the roughly 130 validation repertoires as for the approximately 730 first-cohort repertoires, as reported in a later analysis.

Looked up from germline, CDR1 is SGHDN and CDR2 is FVKESK. With V trimmed by 4 bases and J by 5 bases, 15 bases remained unmatched. The CDR3 sequence is 17 residues long. On this clone itself: Its antigen is undetermined.

Generated by immunoSEQ multiplex PCR, the TCRdb table keeps only in-frame clones and is missing some. This sample carries a few hundred thousand clones, around 87% of them seen once, and the ten largest clones take roughly 0.4%. Points from the study as a whole: Associated with cytomegalovirus, according to the listing, were about 160 TCR beta chains.

This TCR was recovered from a woman under 30 in good health and CMV-seronegative. The chain joins TRBV14 to TRBJ1-2; 8 bases match TRBD1. Sequenced sample: PBMCs. CDR3 amino acids: CASSRDRGFRLEYGYTF. The DNA of the CDR3 is TGTGCCAGCAGCCGAGACAGGGGATTCCGTTTGGAATATGGCTACACCTTC.